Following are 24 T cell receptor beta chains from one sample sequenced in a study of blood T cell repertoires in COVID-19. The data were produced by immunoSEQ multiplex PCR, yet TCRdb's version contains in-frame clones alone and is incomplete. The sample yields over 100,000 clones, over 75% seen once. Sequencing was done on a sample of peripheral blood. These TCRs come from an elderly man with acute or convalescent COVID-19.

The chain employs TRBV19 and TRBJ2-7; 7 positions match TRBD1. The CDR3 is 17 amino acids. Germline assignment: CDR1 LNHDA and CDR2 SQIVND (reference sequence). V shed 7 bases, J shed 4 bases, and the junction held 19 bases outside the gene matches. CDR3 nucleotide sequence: TGTGCCAGTACCCAATGGACATCCGGGACAGTGTTTTACGAGCAGTACTTC. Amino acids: CASTQWTSGTVFYEQYF.

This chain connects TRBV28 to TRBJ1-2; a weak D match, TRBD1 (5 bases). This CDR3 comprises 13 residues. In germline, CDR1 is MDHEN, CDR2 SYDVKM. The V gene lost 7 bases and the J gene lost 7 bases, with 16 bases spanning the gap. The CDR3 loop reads CASKAGQGSGYTF. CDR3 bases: TGTGCCAGCAAGGCGGGGCAGGGCTCTGGCTACACCTTC.

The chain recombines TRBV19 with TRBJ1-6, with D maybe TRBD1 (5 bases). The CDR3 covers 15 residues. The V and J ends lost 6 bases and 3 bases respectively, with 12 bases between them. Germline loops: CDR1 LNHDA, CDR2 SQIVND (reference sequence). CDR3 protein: CASSPGQFYNSPLHF. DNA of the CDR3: TGTGCCAGTAGCCCCGGACAATTCTATAATTCACCCCTCCACTTT.

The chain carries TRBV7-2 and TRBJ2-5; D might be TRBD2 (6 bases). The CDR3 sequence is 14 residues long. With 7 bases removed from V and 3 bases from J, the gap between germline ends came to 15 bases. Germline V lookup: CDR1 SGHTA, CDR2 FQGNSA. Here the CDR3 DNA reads TGTGCCAGCACCCCGAGTTGGGGGGAAGAGACCCAGTACTTC. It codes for CASTPSWGEETQYF.

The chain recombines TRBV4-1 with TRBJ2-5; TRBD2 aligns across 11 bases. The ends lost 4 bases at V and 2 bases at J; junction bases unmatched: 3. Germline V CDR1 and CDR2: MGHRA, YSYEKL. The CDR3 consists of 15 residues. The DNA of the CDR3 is TGCGCCAGCAGCCGATCTAGCGGGAGGCAAGAGACCCAGTACTTC. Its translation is CASSRSSGRQETQYF.

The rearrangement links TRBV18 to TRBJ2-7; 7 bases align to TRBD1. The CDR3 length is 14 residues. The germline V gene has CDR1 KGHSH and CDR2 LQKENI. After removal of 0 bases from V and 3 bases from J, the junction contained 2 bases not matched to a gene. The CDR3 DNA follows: TGTGCCAGCTCACCACCGGCAGGGGGCTACGAGCAGTACTTC. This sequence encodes CASSPPAGGYEQYF.

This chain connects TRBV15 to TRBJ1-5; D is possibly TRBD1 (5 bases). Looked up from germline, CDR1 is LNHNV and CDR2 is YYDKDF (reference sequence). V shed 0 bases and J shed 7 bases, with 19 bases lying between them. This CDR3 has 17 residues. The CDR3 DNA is TGTGCCACCAGCAGAGAGGGGAGCCAGGGAGGGCGGCAGCCCCAGCATTTT. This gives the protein CATSREGSQGGRQPQHF.

The CDR3 nucleotides read TGTGCCAGCTCACCACCTGGAGGCGGACCCTATTATGGCTACACCTTC. Residues: CASSPPGGGPYYGYTF. The genes are TRBV18 and TRBJ1-2; D not resolved. Trimming removed 0 bases at V and 5 bases at J, with 16 bases between. The CDR3 spans 16 residues. CDR1 KGHSH and CDR2 LQKENI come from the germline V gene.

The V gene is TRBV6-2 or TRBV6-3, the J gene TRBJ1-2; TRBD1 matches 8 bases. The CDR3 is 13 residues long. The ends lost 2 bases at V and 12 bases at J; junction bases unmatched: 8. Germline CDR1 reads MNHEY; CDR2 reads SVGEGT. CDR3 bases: TGTGCCAGCAGTTACCCGGGACAGGTCGGTGACACCTTC. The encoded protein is CASSYPGQVGDTF.

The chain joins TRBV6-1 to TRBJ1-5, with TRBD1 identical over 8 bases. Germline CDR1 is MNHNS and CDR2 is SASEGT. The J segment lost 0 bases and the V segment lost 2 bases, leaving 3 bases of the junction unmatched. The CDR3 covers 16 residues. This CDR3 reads CASSEQGANSNQPQHF. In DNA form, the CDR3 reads TGTGCCAGCAGTGAACAGGGGGCCAATAGCAATCAGCCCCAGCATTTT.

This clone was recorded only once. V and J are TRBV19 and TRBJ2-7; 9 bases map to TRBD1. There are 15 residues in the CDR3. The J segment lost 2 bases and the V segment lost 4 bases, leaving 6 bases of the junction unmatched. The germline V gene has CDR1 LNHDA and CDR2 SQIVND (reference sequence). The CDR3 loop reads CASSTGQGLTYEQYF. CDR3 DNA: TGTGCCAGTAGTACGGGACAGGGATTAACCTACGAGCAGTACTTC. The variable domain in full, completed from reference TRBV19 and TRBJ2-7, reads DGGITQSPKYLFRKEGQNVTLSCEQNLNHDAMYWYRQDPGQGLRLIYYSQIVNDFQKGDIAEGYSVSREKKESFPLTVTSAQKNPTAFYLCASSTGQGLTYEQYFGPGTRLTVT.

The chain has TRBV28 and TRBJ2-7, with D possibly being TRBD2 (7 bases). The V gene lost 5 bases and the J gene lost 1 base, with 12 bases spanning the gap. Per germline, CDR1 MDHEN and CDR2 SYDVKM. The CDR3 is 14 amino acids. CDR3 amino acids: CASSPGGWSYEQYF. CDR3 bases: TGTGCCAGCAGTCCGGGGGGCTGGTCCTACGAGCAGTACTTC.

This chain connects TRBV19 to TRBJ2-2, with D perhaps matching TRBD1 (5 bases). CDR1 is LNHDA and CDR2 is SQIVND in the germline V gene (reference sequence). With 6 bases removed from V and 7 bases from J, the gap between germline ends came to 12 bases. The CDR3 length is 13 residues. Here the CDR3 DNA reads TGTGCCAGTAGCCCTCAGGGTGTCGGGGAGCTGTTTTTT. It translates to CASSPQGVGELFF.

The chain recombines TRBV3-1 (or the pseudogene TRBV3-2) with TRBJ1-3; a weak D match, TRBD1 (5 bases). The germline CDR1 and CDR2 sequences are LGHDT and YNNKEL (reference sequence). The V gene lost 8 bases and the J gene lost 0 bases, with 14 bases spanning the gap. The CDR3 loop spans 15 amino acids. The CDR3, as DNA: TGTGCCAGCTGGGGACTGTCCGGCTCTGGAAACACCATATATTTT. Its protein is CASWGLSGSGNTIYF.

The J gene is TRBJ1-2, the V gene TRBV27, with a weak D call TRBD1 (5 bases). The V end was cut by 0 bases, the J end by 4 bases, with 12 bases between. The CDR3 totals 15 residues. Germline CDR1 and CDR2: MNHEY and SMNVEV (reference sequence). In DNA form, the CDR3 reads TGTGCCAGCAGTTTATCGGGGCAGGGCCTCTATGGCTACACCTTC. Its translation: CASSLSGQGLYGYTF.

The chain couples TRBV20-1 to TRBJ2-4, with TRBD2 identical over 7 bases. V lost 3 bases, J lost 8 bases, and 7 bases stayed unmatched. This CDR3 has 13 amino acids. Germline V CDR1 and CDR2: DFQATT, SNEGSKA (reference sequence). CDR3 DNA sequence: TGCAGTGCTAGTGGGAGGGGTGGGGACATTCAGTACTTC. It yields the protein CSASGRGGDIQYF.

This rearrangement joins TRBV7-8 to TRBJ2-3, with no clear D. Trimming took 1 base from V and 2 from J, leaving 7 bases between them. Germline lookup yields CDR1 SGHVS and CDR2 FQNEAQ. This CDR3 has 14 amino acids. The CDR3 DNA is TGTGCCAGCAGCTTAGGCGGCCCCACAGATACGCAGTATTTT. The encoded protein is CASSLGGPTDTQYF.

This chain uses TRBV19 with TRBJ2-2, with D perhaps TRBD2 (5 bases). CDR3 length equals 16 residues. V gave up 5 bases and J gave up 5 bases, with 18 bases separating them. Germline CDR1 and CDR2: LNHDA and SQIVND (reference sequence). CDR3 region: CASSADFRGWTGELFF. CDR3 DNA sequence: TGTGCCAGTAGTGCCGATTTTAGAGGGTGGACCGGGGAGCTGTTTTTT.

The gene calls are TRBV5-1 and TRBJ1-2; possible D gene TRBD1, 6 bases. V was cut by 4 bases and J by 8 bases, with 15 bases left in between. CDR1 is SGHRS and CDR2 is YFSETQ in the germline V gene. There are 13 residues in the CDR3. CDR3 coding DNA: TGCGCCAGCAGCCCGGCAGGGGATGGCGGCTACACCTTC. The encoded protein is CASSPAGDGGYTF.

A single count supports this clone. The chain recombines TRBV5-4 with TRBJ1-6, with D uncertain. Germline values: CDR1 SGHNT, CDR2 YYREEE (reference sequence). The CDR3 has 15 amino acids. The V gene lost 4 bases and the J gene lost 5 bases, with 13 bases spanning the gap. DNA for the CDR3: TGTGCCAGCAGCCTCTCTAGATCCCATAATTCACCCCTCCACTTT. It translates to CASSLSRSHNSPLHF.

The CDR3 reads CASLITGQRAFF. The CDR3 region has the DNA TGTGCCAGCCTTATTACAGGTCAAAGAGCTTTCTTT. This chain connects TRBV28 to TRBJ1-1, with a tentative D call TRBD1 (5 bases). This CDR3 is 12 amino acids long. Germline V gives CDR1 MDHEN, CDR2 SYDVKM. V dropped 8 bases and J dropped 10 bases, with 17 bases sitting between them.

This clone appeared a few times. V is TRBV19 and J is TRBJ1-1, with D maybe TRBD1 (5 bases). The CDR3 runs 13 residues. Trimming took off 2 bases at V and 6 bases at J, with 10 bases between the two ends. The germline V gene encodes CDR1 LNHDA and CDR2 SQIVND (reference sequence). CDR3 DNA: TGTGCCAGTAGTATACAGGGTAATGCTGAAGCTTTCTTT. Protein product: CASSIQGNAEAFF.

The CDR3 here is CASSLRTSSYNEQFF. The CDR3 coding sequence is TGTGCCAGCAGCCTCCGGACTAGCAGCTACAATGAGCAGTTCTTC. The J gene is TRBJ2-1, the V gene TRBV21-1; the table names TRBD2, a call not compared with the DNA. TRBV21-1 represents a pseudogene. The CDR3 is 15 amino acids.

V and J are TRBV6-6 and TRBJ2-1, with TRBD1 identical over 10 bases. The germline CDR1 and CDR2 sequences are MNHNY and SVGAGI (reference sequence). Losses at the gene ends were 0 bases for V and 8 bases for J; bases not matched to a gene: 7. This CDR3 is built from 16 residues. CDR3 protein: CASSYSRAGTGDEQFF. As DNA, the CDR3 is TGTGCCAGCAGTTACTCCAGAGCCGGGACAGGGGATGAGCAGTTCTTC.